The clone carrying this T cell receptor (beta chain) was picked up a small number of times. Its antigen is as yet unknown. There are 15 residues in the CDR3. Unmatched junction bases numbered 7, after V lost 2 bases and J lost 3 bases. The germline CDR1 and CDR2 sequences are SGHRS and YFSETQ. With constant-segment primers, 5'RACE yielded cDNA libraries of TCR alpha and TCR beta that carried sample barcodes and UMIs. TCRdb re-derived calls from the 5' RACE reads in MiXCR, one entry per CDR3 protein. The sample shows about 140,000 distinct CDR3 sequences, about 15% of them seen only once. The data derive from a study of T-cell memory formation after mild COVID-19. Overall study results and limits: The appearance of some responding clones in pre-infection memory suggested that cross-reactive memory joined.

The receptor was derived from an adult woman who had mild COVID-19 (a few samples of this study predate the infection). Cell type and time point are not known. The gene calls are TRBV5-1 and TRBJ2-7; 8 bases match TRBD1. Material: PBMCs or a T cell subset sorted from them (not recorded which). Here the CDR3 reads CASSLDRGGGYEQYF. The CDR3 DNA is TGCGCCAGCAGCTTAGACAGGGGAGGAGGCTACGAGCAGTACTTC.